The 2 T cell receptor beta chains below come from one sample, sequenced in a study of metastatic and nonmetastatic thyroid tumors (dated by TCRdb to 2020 to 2022). No treatment had been received by any patient before thyroid surgery. The library was made by PCR. The instrument given in TCRdb is Illumina HiSeq 4000. The public reads were quality trimmed at Q25 with fastp and then assembled into clones with MiXCR by TCRdb, keeping productive beta chains. This sample gives 30,000 or so clones in total; 20% to 25% of them show up just once. In total, the top ten clones hold 9.2% of the sample. Sequenced input: blood. These TCRs come from a female donor with papillary thyroid cancer or a benign thyroid nodule (not recorded which). Some clones in this sample may be carry-over from other donors' samples.

The sample holds many counts of this clone. The chain uses TRBV20-1 and TRBJ2-1; TRBD2 matches at 7 bases. This CDR3 spans 14 amino acids. Germline CDR1 DFQATT, CDR2 SNEGSKA (reference sequence). V shed 5 bases and J 7 bases; nucleotides not matched to a gene: 11. CDR3 in DNA: TGCAGTGCTGACCTTCGGACTAGTGGGAATGAGCAGTTCTTC. It yields the protein CSADLRTSGNEQFF.

This clone is medium-sized by share. The gene calls are TRBV6-1 and TRBJ2-7; TRBD2 matches at 7 bases. Looked up from germline, CDR1 is MNHNS and CDR2 is SASEGT. The CDR3 is 15 amino acids. V lost 4 bases, J lost 6 bases, and 12 bases stayed unmatched. The CDR3 DNA reads TGTGCCAGCAGTGTCGGGACTACTGCCCGTGGCGAGCAGTACTTC. This codes for CASSVGTTARGEQYF.